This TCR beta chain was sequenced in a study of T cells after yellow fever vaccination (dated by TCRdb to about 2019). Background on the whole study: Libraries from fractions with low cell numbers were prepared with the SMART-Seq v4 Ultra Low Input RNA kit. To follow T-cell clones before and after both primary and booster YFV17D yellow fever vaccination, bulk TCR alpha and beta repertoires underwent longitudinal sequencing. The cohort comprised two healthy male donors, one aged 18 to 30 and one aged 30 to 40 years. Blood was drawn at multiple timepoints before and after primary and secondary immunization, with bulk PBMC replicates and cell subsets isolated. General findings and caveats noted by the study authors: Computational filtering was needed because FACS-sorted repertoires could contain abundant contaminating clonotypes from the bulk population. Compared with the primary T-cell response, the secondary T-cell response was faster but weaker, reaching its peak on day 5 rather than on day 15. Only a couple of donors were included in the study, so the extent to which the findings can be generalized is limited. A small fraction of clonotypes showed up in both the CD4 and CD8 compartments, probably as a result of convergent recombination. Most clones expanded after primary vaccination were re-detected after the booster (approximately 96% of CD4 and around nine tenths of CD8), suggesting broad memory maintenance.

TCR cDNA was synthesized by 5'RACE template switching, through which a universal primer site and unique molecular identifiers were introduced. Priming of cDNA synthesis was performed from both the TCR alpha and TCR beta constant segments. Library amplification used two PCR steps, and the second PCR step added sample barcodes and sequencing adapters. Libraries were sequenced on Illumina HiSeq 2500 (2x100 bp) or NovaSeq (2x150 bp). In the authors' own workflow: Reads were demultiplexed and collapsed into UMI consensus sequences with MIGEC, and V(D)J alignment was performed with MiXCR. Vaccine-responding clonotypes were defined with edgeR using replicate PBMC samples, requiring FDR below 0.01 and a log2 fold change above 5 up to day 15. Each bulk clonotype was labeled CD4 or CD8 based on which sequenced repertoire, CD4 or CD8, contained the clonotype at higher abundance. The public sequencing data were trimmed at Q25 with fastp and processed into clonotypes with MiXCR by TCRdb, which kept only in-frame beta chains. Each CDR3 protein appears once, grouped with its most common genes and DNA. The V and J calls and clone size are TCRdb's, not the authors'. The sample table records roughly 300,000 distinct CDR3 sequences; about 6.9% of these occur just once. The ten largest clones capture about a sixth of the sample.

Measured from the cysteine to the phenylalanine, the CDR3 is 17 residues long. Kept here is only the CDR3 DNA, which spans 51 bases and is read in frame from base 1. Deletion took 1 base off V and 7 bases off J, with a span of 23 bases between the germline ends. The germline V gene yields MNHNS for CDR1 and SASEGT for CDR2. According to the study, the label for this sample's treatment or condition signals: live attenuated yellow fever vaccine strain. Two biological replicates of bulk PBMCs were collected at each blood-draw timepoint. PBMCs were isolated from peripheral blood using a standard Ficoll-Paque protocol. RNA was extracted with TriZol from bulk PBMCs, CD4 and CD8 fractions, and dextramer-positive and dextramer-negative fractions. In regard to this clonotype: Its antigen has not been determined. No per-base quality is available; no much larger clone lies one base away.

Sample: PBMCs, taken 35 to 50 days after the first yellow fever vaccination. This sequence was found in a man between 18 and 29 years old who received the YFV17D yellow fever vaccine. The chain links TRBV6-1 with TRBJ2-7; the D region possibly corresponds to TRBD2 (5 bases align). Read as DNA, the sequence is TGTGCCAGCAGTGAAGGAGGAAGTTCTCTACCCCGAGGGGAGCAGTACTTC. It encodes CASSEGGSSLPRGEQYF.